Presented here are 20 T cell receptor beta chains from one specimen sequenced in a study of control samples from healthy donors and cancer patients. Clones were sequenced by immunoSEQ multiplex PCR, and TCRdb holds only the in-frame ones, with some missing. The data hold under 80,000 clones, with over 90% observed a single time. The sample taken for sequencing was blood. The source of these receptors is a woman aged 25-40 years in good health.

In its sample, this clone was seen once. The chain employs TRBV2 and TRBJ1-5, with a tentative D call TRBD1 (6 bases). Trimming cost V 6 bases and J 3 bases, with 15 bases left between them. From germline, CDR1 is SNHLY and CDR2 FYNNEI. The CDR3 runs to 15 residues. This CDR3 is CASRPRGGPNQPQHF. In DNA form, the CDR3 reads TGTGCCAGCAGGCCTCGTGGGGGGCCCAATCAGCCCCAGCATTTT.

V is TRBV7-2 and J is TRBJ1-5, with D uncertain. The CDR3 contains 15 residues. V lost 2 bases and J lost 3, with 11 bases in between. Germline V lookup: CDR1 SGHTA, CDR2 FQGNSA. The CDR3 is CASSLRAATNQPQHF. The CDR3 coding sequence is TGTGCCAGCAGCTTAAGGGCAGCTACCAATCAGCCCCAGCATTTT.

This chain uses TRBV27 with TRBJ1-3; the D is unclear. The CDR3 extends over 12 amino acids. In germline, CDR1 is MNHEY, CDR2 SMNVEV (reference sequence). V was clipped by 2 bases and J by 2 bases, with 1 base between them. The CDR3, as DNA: TGTGCCAGCAGTTTACCTGGAAACACCATATATTTT. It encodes CASSLPGNTIYF.

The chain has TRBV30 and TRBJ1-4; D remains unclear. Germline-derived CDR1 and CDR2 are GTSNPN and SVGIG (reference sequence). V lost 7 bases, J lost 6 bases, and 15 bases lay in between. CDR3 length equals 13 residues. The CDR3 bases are TGTGCCTACAACGGACTGGTGGATGAAAAACTGTTTTTT. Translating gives CAYNGLVDEKLFF.

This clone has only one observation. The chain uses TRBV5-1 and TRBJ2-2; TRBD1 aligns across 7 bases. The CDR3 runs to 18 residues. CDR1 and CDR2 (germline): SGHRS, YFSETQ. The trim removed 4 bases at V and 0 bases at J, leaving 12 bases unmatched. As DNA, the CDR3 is TGCGCCAGCAGCCCACGGGACAGCGGAACCCCGAACACCGGGGAGCTGTTTTTT. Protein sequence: CASSPRDSGTPNTGELFF.

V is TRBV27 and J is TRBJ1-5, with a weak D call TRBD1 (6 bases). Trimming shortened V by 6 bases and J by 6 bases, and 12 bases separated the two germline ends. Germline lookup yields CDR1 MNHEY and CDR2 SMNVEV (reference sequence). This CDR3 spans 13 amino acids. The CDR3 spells CASRLQGSQPQHF. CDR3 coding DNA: TGTGCCAGCAGACTACAGGGCTCTCAGCCCCAGCATTTT.

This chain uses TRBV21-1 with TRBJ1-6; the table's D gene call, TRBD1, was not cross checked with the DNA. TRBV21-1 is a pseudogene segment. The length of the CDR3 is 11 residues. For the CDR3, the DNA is TGTGCCAGCAGCAACCCCAGGTTTGGTGACTTT. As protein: CASSNPRFGDF.

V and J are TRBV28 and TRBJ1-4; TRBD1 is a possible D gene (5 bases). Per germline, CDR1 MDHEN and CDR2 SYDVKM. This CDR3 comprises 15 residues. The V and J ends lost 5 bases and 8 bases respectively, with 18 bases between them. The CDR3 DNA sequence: TGTGCCAGCAGTCTCACCGGGACCGGAAGGGAAAAACTGTTTTTT. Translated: CASSLTGTGREKLFF.

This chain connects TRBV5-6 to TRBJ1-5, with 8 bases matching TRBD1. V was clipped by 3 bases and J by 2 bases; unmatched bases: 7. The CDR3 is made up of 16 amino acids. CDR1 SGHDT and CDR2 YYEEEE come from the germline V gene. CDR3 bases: TGTGCCAGCAGCTCACTCCGGACAGGGCGCAATCAGCCCCAGCATTTT. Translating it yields CASSSLRTGRNQPQHF. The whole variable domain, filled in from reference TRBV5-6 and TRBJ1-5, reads DAGVTQSPTHLIKTRGQQVTLRCSPKSGHDTVSWYQQALGQGPQFIFQYYEEEERQRGNFPDRFSGHQFPNYSSELNVNALLLGDSALYLCASSSLRTGRNQPQHFGDGTRLSIL.

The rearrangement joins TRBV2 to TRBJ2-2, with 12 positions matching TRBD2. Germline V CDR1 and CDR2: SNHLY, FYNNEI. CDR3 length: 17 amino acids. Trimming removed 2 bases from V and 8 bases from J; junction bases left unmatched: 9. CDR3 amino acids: CASSERASGGVAGELFF. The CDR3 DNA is TGTGCCAGCAGTGAACGGGCTAGCGGGGGGGTCGCTGGGGAGCTGTTTTTT. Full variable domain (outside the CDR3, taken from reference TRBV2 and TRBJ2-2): EPEVTQTPSHQVTQMGQEVILRCVPISNHLYFYWYRQILGQKVEFLVSFYNNEISEKSEIFDDQFSVERPDGSNFTLKIRSTKLEDSAMYFCASSERASGGVAGELFFGEGSRLTVL.

In DNA form, the CDR3 reads TGTGCCAGCTATCCCGGGACGCACTCCTACGAGCAGTACTTC. It translates to CASYPGTHSYEQYF. V and J are TRBV28 and TRBJ2-7; D could derive from TRBD1 or TRBD2 (5 bases each). The CDR3 length is 14 residues. Between the trimmed V and J ends, which lost 8 bases and 0 bases, there was a span of 14 bases. The germline V gene encodes CDR1 MDHEN and CDR2 SYDVKM.

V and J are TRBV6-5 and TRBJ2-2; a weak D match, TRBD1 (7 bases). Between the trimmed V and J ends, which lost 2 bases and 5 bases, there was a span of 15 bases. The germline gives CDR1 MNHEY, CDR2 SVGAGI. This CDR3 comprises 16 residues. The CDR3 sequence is CASSYQRAGGTGELFF. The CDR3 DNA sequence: TGTGCCAGCAGTTACCAGCGGGCAGGGGGTACCGGGGAGCTGTTTTTT.

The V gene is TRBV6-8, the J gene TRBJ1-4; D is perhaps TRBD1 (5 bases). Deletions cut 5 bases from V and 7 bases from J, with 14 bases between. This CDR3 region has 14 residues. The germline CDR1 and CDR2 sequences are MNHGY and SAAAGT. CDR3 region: CASSRREGFEKLFF. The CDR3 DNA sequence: TGTGCCAGCAGTCGCAGGGAAGGATTTGAAAAACTGTTTTTT.

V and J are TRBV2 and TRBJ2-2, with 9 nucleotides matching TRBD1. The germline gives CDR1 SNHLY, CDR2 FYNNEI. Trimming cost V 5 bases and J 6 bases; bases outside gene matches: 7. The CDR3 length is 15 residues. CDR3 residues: CASSYWTGESGELFF. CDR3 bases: TGTGCCAGCAGTTATTGGACAGGGGAATCCGGGGAGCTGTTTTTT.

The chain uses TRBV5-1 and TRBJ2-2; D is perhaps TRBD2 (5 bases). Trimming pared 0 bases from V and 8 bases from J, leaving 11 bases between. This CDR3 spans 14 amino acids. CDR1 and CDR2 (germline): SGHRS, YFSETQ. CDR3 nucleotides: TGCGCCAGCAGCTTGGCCTGGGGAGCGGGGGAGCTGTTTTTT. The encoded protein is CASSLAWGAGELFF.

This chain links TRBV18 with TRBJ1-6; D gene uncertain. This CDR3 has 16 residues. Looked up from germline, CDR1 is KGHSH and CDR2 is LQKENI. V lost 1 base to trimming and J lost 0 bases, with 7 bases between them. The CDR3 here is CASSPRSSSYNSPLHF. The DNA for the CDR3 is TGTGCCAGCTCACCACGCTCGAGCTCCTATAATTCACCCCTCCACTTT.

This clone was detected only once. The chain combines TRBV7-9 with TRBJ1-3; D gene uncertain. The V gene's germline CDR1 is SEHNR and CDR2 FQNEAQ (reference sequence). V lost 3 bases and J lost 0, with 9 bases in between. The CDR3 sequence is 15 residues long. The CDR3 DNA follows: TGTGCCAGCAGCTTCTCCACAGCCTCTGGAAACACCATATATTTT. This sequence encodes CASSFSTASGNTIYF. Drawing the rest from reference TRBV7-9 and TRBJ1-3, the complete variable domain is DTGVSQNPRHKITKRGQNVTFRCDPISEHNRLYWYRQTLGQGPEFLTYFQNEAQLEKSRLLSDRFSAERPKGSFSTLEIQRTEQGDSAMYLCASSFSTASGNTIYFGEGSWLTVV.

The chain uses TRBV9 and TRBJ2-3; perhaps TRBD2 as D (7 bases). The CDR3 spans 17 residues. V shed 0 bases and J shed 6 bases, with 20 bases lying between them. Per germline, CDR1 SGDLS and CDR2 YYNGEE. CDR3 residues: CASSVEGGGLPSDTQYF. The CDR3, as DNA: TGTGCCAGCAGCGTAGAGGGGGGGGGACTGCCCTCGGATACGCAGTATTTT.

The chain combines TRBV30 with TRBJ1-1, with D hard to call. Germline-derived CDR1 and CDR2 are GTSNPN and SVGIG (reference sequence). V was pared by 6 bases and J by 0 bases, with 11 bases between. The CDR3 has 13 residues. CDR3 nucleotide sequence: TGTGCCTGCTATCAGAACATGAACACTGAAGCTTTCTTT. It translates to CACYQNMNTEAFF.

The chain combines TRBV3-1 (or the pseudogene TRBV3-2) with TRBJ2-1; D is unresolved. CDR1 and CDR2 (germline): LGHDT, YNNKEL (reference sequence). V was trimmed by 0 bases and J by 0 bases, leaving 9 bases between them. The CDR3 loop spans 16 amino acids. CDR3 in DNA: TGTGCCAGCAGCCAAGATGTTGACCTCTCCTACAATGAGCAGTTCTTC. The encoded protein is CASSQDVDLSYNEQFF.